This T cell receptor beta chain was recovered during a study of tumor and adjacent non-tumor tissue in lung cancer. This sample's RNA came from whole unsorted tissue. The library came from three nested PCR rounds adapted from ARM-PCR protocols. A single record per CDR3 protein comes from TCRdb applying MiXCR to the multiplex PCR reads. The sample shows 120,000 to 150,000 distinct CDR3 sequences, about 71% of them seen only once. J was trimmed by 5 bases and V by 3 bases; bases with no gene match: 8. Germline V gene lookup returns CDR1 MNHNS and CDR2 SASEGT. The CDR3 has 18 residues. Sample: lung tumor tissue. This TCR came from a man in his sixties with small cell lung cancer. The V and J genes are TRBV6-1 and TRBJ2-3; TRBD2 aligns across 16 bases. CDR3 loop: CASSDPGLAGGGIDTQYF. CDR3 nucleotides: TGTGCCAGCAGTGACCCGGGACTAGCGGGAGGGGGGATAGATACGCAGTATTTT.